This T cell receptor beta chain was captured in a study of cytomegalovirus exposure and HLA in healthy donors. PCR primers comprised 60 Vbeta and 13 Jbeta primers. Generated by immunoSEQ multiplex PCR, the TCRdb table keeps only in-frame clones and is missing some. Of more than 140,000 clones listed, over 70% are singletons. This clone was observed a handful of times. The germline V gene has CDR1 SEHNR and CDR2 FQNEAQ (reference sequence). The CDR3 length is 14 residues. V gave up 5 bases and J gave up 4 bases; unmatched junction bases: 7. The receptor was derived from a man younger than 45 in good health and CMV-seropositive. V gene TRBV7-9 combines with J gene TRBJ2-7, with 8 bases that match TRBD2. Material: PBMCs. The chain's CDR3 is CASSPGTSGYEQYF. For the CDR3, the DNA is TGTGCCAGCAGCCCCGGTACTAGCGGATACGAGCAGTACTTC.